This T cell receptor beta chain stems from a study of blood T cells in healthy people across ages. CDR3 length equals 18 residues. Unmatched junction bases numbered 11, after V lost 4 bases and J lost 1 base. From germline, CDR1 is LGHNA and CDR2 YNFKEQ. This clonotype showed up just once. The antigen is not known. A sample-barcoded 5' primer and a J-beta primer mix were used in a second PCR of roughly 7 to 11 cycles. TCRdb itself ran the 5' RACE reads through MiXCR, one entry per CDR3 protein. The sample shows approximately 1.5 million distinct CDR3 sequences, 30% to 40% of them seen only once. Notes on the study in general: Considered underestimates were the diversity estimates obtained from one million T cells.

The total RNA that was extracted per sample amounted to at least 5 micrograms. The TCR originated in a woman in her twenties or thirties in good health. The sample taken for sequencing was blood. The chain employs TRBV4-2 and TRBJ2-7; 12 bases line up with TRBD2. CDR3 region: CASSLTGLAGSQSYEQYF. The CDR3 DNA sequence: TGTGCCAGCAGCCTAACCGGACTAGCGGGGAGCCAATCCTACGAGCAGTACTTC.